This T cell receptor (beta chain) was sequenced in a study of blood T cell repertoires in COVID-19. On the study more broadly: Samples taken during acute and convalescent COVID-19 were collected in the United States, Italy and Spain.

Using immunoSEQ multiplex PCR, the repertoire was profiled, and TCRdb retains in-frame clones only, with some absent. The sample records 200,000 to 250,000 clones, roughly 86% being singletons. This clone showed up just a few times. The CDR3 runs to 12 residues. Trimming took off 5 bases at V and 5 bases at J, with 7 bases between the two ends. Germline CDR1 reads WNHNN; CDR2 reads SYGVQD (reference sequence). The clonotype comes from a woman aged 45 to 65 with active or convalescent COVID-19. This chain uses TRBV10-1 with TRBJ1-5; D is undetermined. Material: peripheral blood. The CDR3: CASSTNYQPQHF. The CDR3 nucleotides read TGCGCCAGCAGTACAAATTATCAGCCCCAGCATTTT.